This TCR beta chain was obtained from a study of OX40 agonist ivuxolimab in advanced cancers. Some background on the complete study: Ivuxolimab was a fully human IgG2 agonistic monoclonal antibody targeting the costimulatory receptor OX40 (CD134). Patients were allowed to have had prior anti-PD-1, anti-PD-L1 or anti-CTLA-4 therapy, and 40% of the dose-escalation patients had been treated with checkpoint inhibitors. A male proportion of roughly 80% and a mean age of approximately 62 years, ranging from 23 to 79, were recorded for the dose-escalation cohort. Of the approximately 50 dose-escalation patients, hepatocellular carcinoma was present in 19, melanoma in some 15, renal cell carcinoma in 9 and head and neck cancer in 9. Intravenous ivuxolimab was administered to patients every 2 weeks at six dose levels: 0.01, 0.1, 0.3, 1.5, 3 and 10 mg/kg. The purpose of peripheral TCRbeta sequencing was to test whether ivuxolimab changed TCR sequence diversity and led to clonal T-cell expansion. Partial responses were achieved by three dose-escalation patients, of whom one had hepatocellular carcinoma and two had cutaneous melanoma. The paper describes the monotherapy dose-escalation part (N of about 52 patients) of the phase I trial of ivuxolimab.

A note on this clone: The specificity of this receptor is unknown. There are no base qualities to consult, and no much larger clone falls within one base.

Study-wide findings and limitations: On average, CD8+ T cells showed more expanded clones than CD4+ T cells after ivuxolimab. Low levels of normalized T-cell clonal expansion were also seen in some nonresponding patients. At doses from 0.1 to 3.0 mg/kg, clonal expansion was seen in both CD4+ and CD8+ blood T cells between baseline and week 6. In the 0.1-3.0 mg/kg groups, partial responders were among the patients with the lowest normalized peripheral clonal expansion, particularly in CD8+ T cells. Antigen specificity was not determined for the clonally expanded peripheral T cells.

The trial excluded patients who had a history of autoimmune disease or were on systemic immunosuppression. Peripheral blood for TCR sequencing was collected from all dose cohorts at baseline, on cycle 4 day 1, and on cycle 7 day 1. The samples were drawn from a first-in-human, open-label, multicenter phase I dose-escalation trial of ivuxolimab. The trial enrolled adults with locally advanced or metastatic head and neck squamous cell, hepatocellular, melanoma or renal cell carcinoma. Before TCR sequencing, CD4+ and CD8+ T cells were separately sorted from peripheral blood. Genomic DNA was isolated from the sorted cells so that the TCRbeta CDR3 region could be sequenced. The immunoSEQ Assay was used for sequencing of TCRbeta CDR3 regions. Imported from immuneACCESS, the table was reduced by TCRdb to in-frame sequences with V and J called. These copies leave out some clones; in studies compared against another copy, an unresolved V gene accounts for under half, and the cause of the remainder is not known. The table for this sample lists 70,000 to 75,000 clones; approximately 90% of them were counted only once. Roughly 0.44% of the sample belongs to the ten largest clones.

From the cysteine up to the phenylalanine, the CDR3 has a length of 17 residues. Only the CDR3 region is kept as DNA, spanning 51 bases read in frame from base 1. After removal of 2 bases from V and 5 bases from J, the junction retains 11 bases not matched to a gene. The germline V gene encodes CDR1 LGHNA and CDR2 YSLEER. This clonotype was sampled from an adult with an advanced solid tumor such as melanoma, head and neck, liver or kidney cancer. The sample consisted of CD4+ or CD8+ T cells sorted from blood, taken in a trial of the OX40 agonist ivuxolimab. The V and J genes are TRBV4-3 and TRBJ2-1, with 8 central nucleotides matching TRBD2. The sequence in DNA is TGCGCCAGCAGCCAACCAATCGGAACTAGCGGCAACAATGAGCAGTTCTTC. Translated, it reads CASSQPIGTSGNNEQFF.